This T cell receptor beta chain derives from a study of T-cell memory formation after mild COVID-19. Study in general: Among the donors, TCR clusters were largely specific to each donor. Study results and limitations: The study found contracting CD4+ clones mainly in CM and EM and contracting CD8+ clones in EMRA. Second-wave clones that peaked on day 37 lacked confirmed SARS-CoV-2 specificity. Pre-infection memory showed some responding clones, and this suggested that cross-reactive memory joined.

As concerns this clonotype: Antigen: not known.

TCRdb re-analysed the 5' RACE reads in MiXCR, keeping a single row per CDR3 protein. The data show 50,000 to 75,000 distinct CDR3 sequences, about a tenth seen once. The V gene end was trimmed by 10 bases and the J gene end by 8 bases; junction bases not matched to a gene: 4. CDR3 size: 13 residues. Looked up from germline, CDR1 is MNHNY and CDR2 is SVGAGI (reference sequence). The sequenced sample was PBMCs or a T cell subset sorted from them (not recorded which). The chain recombines TRBV6-6 with TRBJ2-1; 14 positions match TRBD2. This receptor was identified in a man between 18 and 29 years old who had mild COVID-19 (a few samples of this study predate the infection). Cell type and time point are not known. The CDR3 region is CATGTSGGYEQFF. The CDR3, as DNA: TGTGCCACCGGGACTAGCGGGGGCTATGAGCAGTTCTTC.